This T cell receptor (beta chain) was recovered during a study of T-cell reconstitution after alpha-beta-depleted transplantation in children. Study observations and caveats: For some patients, TCRbeta diversity was high at day 60 because of recipient T cells and thymic progenitors that survived. When one year had passed after transplant, most T-cell counts and diversity came from newly produced T cells.

Points on this clonotype: Antigen unknown.

It was with unique molecular identifiers that the TCRbeta library was prepared. A single record per CDR3 protein comes from TCRdb applying MiXCR to the PCR reads. This table has more than 200,000 distinct CDR3 sequences, roughly 24% appearing once. The V and J ends lost 4 bases and 7 bases, in that order; junction bases with no gene match: 7. Germline V lookup: CDR1 SQVTM, CDR2 ANQGSEA. The CDR3 totals 14 residues. Sample: PBMCs, taken before TCRalphabeta/CD19-depleted stem cell transplant. This TCR came from a girl aged 2 to 9 with Fanconi anemia, due to receive a stem cell transplant. The chain is built from TRBV29-1 and TRBJ2-1; 10 nucleotides line up with TRBD2. The DNA of the CDR3 is TGCAGCGTTGCCTTCAGCGGGAGGGGGAATGAGCAGTTCTTC. It is translated as CSVAFSGRGNEQFF.